This T cell receptor (beta chain) stems from a study of T cells expressing NK-cell markers. Details on this clonotype: Its antigen is currently unknown.

There are 16 residues in the CDR3. Germline CDR1 and CDR2: MNHEY and SMNVEV (reference sequence). Findings of the study overall: For six donors, the dominant NKG2C+ clonotypes made up 1.0-7.0% of their CD8+ T cells.

The cDNA for TCR beta came from 5'RACE template switching with UMIs. TCRdb reprocessed the 5' RACE reads, with one entry per CDR3 protein and no DNA. The sample totals hundreds of thousands of distinct CDR3 sequences. This chain uses TRBV27 with TRBJ1-1; TCRdb lists TRBD1, though no DNA is available to test this call. The receptor was isolated from a woman aged 18 to 75 in good health. The sample comprised blood T cells: a sorted CD56 or NKG2C T cell subset, CD4+ or CD8+ T cells, or bulk PBMC T cells (not recorded which). The CDR3: CASSLRDRGGRTEAFF.